This T cell receptor (beta chain) appears in the sequencing data of a study of T-cell memory formation after mild COVID-19. V gave up 2 bases and J gave up 15 bases; unmatched junction bases: 6. CDR1 is LGHNA and CDR2 is YSLEER in the germline V gene. CDR3 length: 12 residues. This clonotype was recorded a few times. Constant-segment-primed 5'RACE gave TCR alpha and TCR beta cDNA libraries with sample barcodes and UMIs. TCRdb reanalysed the 5' RACE reads using MiXCR and keeps one entry per CDR3 protein. The sample yields around 82,000 distinct CDR3 sequences, more than 10% seen once. The clonotype was recovered from a man in his late teens or twenties who had mild COVID-19 (a few samples of this study predate the infection). Cell type and time point are not known. The chain recombines TRBV4-3 with TRBJ2-1, with 8 bases aligning to TRBD2. Sequenced material: PBMCs or a T cell subset sorted from them (not recorded which). The CDR3 DNA reads as TGCGCCAGCAGCCAACCCGGGGGGGCTATGTTCTTC. Residues: CASSQPGGAMFF.